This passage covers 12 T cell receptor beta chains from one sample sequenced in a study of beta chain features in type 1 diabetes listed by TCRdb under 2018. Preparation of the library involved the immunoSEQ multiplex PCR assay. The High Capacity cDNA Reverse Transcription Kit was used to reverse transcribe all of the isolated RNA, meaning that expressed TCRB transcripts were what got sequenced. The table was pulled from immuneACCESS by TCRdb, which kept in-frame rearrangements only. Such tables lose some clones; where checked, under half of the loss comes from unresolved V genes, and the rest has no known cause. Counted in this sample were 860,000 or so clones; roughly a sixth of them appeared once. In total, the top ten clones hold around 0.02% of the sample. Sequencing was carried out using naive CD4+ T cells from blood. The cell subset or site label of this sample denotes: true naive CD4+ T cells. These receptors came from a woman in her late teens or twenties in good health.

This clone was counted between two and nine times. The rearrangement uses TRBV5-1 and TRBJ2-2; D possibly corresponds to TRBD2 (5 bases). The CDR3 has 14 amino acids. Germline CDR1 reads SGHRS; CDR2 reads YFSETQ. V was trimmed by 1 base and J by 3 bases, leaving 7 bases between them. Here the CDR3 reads CASSLYGDTGELFF. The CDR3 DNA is TGCGCCAGCAGCTTGTACGGGGACACCGGGGAGCTGTTTTTT. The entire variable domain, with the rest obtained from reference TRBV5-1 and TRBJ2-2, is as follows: KAGVTQTPRYLIKTRGQQVTLSCSPISGHRSVSWYQQTPGQGLQFLFEYFSETQRNKGNFPGRFSGRQFSNSRSEMNVSTLELGDSALYLCASSLYGDTGELFFGEGSRLTVL.

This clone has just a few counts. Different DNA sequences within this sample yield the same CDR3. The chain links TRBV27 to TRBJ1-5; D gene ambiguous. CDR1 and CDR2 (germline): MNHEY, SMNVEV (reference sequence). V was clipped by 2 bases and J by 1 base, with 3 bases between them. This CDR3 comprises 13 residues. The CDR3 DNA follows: TGTGCCAGCAGTTTACACAGCAATCAGCCCCAGCATTTT. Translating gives CASSLHSNQPQHF.

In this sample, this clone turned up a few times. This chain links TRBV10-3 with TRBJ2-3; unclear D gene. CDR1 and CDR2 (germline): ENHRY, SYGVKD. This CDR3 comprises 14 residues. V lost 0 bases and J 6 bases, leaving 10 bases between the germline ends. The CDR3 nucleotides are TGTGCCATCAGTGAGTCTGGCCGCTTGGATACGCAGTATTTT. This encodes CAISESGRLDTQYF.

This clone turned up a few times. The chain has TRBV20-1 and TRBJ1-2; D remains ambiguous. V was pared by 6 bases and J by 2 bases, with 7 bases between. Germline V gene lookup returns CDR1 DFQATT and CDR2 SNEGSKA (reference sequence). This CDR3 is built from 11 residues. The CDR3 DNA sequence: TGCAGTGCAGAGGAGAACTATGGCTACACCTTC. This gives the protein CSAEENYGYTF.

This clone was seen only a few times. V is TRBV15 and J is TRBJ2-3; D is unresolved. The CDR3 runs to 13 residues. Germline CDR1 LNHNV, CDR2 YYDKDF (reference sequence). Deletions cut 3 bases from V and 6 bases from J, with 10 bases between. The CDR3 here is CATSRVSGDTQYF. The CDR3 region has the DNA TGTGCCACCAGCAGGGTGTCGGGTGATACGCAGTATTTT.

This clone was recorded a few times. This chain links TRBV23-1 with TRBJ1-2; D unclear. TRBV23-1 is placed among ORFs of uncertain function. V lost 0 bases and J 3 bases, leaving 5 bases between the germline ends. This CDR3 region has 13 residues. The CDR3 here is CASSQSWDYGYTF. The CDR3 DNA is TGCGCCAGCAGTCAATCGTGGGACTATGGCTACACCTTC.

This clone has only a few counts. CDR3 bases: TGCGCCAGCAGCCAAGCTCTTTCAGGATTGTATGGCTACACCTTC. Translating gives CASSQALSGLYGYTF. The chain joins TRBV4-3 to TRBJ1-2, with D unresolved. Germline V gene lookup returns CDR1 LGHNA and CDR2 YSLEER. This CDR3 has 15 residues. Trimming shortened V by 1 base and J by 5 bases, and 14 bases separated the two germline ends.

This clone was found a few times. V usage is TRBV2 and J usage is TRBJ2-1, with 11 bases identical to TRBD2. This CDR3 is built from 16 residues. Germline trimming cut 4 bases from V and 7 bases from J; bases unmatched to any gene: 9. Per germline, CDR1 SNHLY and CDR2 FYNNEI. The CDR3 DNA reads TGTGCCAGCAGTGGGGGTAGCGGGAGGGCTGAGAATGAGCAGTTCTTC. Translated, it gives CASSGGSGRAENEQFF.

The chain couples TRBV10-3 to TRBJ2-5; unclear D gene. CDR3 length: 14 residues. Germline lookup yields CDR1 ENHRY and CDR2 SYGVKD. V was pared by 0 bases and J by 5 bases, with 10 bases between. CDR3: CAISESTLGETQYF. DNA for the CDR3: TGTGCCATCAGTGAGTCGACTTTGGGGGAGACCCAGTACTTC.

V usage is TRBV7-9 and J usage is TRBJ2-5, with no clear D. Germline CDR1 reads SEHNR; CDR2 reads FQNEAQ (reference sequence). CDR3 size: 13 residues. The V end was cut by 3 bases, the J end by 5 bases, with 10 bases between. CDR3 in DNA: TGTGCCAGCAGCTTTCGCCCCGGGGAGACCCAGTACTTC. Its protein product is CASSFRPGETQYF.

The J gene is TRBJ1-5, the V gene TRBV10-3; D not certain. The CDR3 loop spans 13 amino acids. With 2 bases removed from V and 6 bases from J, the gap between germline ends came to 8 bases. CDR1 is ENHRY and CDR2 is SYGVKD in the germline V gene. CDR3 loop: CAISELGAQPQHF. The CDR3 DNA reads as TGTGCCATCAGTGAGCTGGGCGCTCAGCCCCAGCATTTT.

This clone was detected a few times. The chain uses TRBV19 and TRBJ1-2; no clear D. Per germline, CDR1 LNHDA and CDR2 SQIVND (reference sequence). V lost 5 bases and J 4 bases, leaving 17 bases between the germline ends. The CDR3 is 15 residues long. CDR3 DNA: TGTGCCAGTAGTCTAATCCCGGAAGGTGGCTATGGCTACACCTTC. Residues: CASSLIPEGGYGYTF.